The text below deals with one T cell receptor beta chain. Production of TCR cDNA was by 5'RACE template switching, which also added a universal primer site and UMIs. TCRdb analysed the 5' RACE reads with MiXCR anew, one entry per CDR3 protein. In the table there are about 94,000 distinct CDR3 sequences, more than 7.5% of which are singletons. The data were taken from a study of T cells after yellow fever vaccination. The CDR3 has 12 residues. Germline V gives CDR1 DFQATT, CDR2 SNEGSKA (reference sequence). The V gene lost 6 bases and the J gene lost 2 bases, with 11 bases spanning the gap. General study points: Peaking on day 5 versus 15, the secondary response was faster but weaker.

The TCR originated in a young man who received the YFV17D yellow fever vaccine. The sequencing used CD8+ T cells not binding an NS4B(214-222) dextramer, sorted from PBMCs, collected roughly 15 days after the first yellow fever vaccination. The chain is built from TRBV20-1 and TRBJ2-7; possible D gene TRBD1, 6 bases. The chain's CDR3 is CSATGQTYEQYF. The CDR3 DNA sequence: TGCAGTGCCACGGGACAAACCTACGAGCAGTACTTC.